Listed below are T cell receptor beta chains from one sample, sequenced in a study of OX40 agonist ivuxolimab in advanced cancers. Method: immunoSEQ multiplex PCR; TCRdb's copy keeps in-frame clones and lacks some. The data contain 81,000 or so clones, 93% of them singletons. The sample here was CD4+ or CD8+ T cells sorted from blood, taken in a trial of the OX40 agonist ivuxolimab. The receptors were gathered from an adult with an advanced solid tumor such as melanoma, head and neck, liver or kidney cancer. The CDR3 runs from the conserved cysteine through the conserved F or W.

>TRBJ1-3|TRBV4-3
CASSQDQGMTGNTIYF
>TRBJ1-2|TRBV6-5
CASSYEVLSGYTF
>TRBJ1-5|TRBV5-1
CASSLGQGEEAQHF
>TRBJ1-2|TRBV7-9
CASSTWGDRSLHNYGYTF
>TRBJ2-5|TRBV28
CASSPTGRETQYF
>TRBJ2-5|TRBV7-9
CASSLVQGAPRETQYF
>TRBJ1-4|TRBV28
CASSPPTATNEKLFF
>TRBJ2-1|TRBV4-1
CASSQRGNEQFF
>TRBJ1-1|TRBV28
CATMWRHMNTEAFF
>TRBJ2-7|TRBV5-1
CASSLVKSVLRDYEQYF
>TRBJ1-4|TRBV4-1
CASSQVQGDEKLFF
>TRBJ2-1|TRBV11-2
CASSLNYVGGEQFF
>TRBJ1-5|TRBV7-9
CASSLDHSNQPQHF
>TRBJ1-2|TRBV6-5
CASSYSGPLGGYTF
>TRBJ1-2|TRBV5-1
CASSLWGGGPTNYGYTF
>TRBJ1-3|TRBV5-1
CASSSGQHRGNTIYF
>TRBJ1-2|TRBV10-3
CATKTPWKQGALYGYTF
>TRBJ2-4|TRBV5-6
CASSLGQGTNIQYF
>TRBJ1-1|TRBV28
CASSLRLNEAFF
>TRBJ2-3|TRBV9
CASSVQGYSTDTQYF
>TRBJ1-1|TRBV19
CASSIAGTEAFF
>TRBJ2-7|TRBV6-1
CATKAGYEQYF
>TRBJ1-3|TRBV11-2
CASSPDRGHGNTIYF
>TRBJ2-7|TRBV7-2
CASSSPTSGIYEQYF
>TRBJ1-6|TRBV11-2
CASSFDRSSYNSPLHF
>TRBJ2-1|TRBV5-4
CASGLAGGQGAYNEQFF
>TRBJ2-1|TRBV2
CASTVSNEQFF
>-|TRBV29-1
CSARTGLPYEQYF
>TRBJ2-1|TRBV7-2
CASSFPGDSYNEQFF
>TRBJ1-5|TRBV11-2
CASSLGWGPNQPQHF
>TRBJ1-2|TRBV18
CASSPPFVQGGKFYGYTF
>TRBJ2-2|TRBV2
CASSAAGELFF
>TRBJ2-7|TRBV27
CASSLSGGLLAGGLYEQYF
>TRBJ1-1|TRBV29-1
CSVGVNTEAFF
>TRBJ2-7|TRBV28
CASSLTGTYEQYF
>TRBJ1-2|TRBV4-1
CASSERGTNYGYTF
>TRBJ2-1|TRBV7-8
CASSPLAGGSYNEQFF
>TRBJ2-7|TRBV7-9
CASSLSGRTFEQYF
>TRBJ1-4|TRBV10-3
CAISESEGAQANEKLFF
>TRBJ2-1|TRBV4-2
CASSQEVVPYNEQFF
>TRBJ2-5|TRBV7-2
CASRHTGETQYF
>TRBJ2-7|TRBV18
CASSPLGQSAYEQYF
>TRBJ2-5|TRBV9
CASSSYGEETQYF